The 19 T cell receptor beta chains below all came from one sample that was sequenced in a study of blood T cell repertoires in COVID-19. The data were produced by immunoSEQ multiplex PCR, yet TCRdb's version contains in-frame clones alone and is incomplete. The sample consists of more than 150,000 clones, roughly 80% of them appearing once. Input material: peripheral blood. The receptors stem from a man aged 50 to 59 who had recovered from COVID-19.

The chain joins TRBV5-1 to TRBJ2-1; the D gene is possibly TRBD2 (5 bases). The CDR3 has 13 amino acids. CDR1 is SGHRS and CDR2 is YFSETQ in the germline V gene. V gave up 4 bases and J gave up 5 bases, with 10 bases separating them. This CDR3 reads CASSPGGDNEQFF. The CDR3 DNA reads as TGCGCCAGCAGCCCCGGAGGCGACAATGAGCAGTTCTTC.

This chain joins TRBV10-3 and TRBJ1-2; a possible D gene is TRBD1 (6 bases). The germline V and J ends were trimmed by 0 bases and 7 bases, with 12 bases remaining between them. Germline V gene sequence: CDR1 ENHRY, CDR2 SYGVKD. The CDR3 contains 14 residues. The chain's CDR3 is CAISESGDMGGYTF. The CDR3 coding sequence is TGTGCCATCAGTGAGTCGGGGGACATGGGTGGCTACACCTTC.

The chain has TRBV15 and TRBJ1-5; D remains ambiguous. Germline CDR1 is LNHNV and CDR2 is YYDKDF (reference sequence). This CDR3 is 17 amino acids long. Deletions cut 0 bases from V and 4 bases from J, with 16 bases between. CDR3 nucleotides: TGTGCCACCAGCAGAGATCTCTTCTGGGCAGAAAATCAGCCCCAGCATTTT. It translates to CATSRDLFWAENQPQHF.

The chain employs TRBV3-1 (or the pseudogene TRBV3-2) and TRBJ1-6, with D possibly being TRBD1 (6 bases). The CDR3 sequence is 16 residues long. Trimming shortened V by 4 bases and J by 7 bases, and 17 bases separated the two germline ends. Per the germline V gene, CDR1 is LGHDT and CDR2 is YNNKEL (reference sequence). Here the CDR3 reads CASSPLGGGPNSPLHF. The CDR3 nucleotides read TGTGCCAGCAGCCCCCTCGGGGGGGGCCCCAATTCACCCCTCCACTTT.

V and J are TRBV9 and TRBJ2-2; 9 positions agree with TRBD2. The CDR3 runs to 17 residues. Unmatched junction bases numbered 9, after V lost 0 bases and J lost 6 bases. Germline assignment: CDR1 SGDLS and CDR2 YYNGEE. The CDR3 spells CASSVVGSGSRAGELFF. DNA for the CDR3: TGTGCCAGCAGCGTAGTAGGTAGCGGGAGTAGGGCCGGGGAGCTGTTTTTT.

The chain has TRBV11-3 and TRBJ2-3; weak D call: TRBD1 (6 bases). Germline V gene data show CDR1 as SGHNT and CDR2 as YENEEA. V was pared by 2 bases and J by 4 bases, with 10 bases between. The CDR3 loop spans 14 amino acids. CDR3 DNA sequence: TGTGCCAGCAGCTTACAGGGGTTCCCAGATACGCAGTATTTT. It specifies CASSLQGFPDTQYF. Together with reference TRBV11-3 and TRBJ2-3, the CDR3 gives the full variable domain: EAGVVQSPRYKIIEKKQPVAFWCNPISGHNTLYWYLQNLGQGPELLIRYENEEAVDDSQLPKDRFSAERLKGVDSTLKIQPAELGDSAVYLCASSLQGFPDTQYFGPGTRLTVL.

The chain recombines TRBV12-3 or TRBV12-4 with TRBJ2-2; TRBD2 is a possible D gene (6 bases). The V end lost 10 bases, the J end lost 0 bases, and 9 bases lay between the germline ends. This CDR3 spans 13 amino acids. The CDR3 is CATRDSNTGELFF. The CDR3 bases are TGTGCCACCCGGGACTCGAACACCGGGGAGCTGTTTTTT.

V usage is TRBV7-2 and J usage is TRBJ1-2, with D hard to call. Trimming removed 4 bases at V and 6 bases at J, with 15 bases between. CDR3 length equals 14 residues. Germline values: CDR1 SGHTA, CDR2 FQGNSA. This chain's CDR3 is CASSYSGLFDGYTF. The CDR3 DNA reads TGTGCCAGCAGCTACAGTGGATTATTCGATGGCTACACCTTC.

This chain uses TRBV27 with TRBJ2-6, with TRBD1 identical over 7 bases. The CDR3 has 18 residues. V was clipped by 4 bases and J by 0 bases; unmatched bases: 9. Germline V gene sequence: CDR1 MNHEY, CDR2 SMNVEV (reference sequence). CDR3 nucleotides: TGTGCCAGCAGTTCGCACAGGGGATTAAACTCTGGGGCCAACGTCCTGACTTTC. Translated: CASSSHRGLNSGANVLTF.

The V gene is TRBV7-9, the J gene TRBJ2-7; TRBD2 matches at 11 bases. This CDR3 has 13 residues. V lost 4 bases, J lost 6 bases, and 2 bases stayed unmatched. Germline values: CDR1 SEHNR, CDR2 FQNEAQ (reference sequence). The CDR3 reads CASSSSGRIEQYF. In nucleotides, the CDR3 is TGTGCCAGCAGCTCTAGCGGGAGGATCGAGCAGTACTTC.

Many counts were recorded for this clone. The V gene is TRBV7-2, the J gene TRBJ2-2; D not resolved. The CDR3 covers 13 residues. Trimming removed 2 bases at V and 5 bases at J, with 6 bases between. Germline V gene lookup returns CDR1 SGHTA and CDR2 FQGNSA. The CDR3 nucleotides are TGTGCCAGCAGCTTAATAGTAACCGGGGAGCTGTTTTTT. Residues: CASSLIVTGELFF.

This clone was detected only once. The CDR3 spells CASSLANQPQHF. For the CDR3, the DNA is TGTGCCAGCAGCTTAGCGAATCAGCCCCAGCATTTT. The V and J genes are TRBV13 and TRBJ1-5; no clear D gene. The CDR3 is made up of 12 amino acids. V was cut by 1 base and J by 4 bases, with 2 bases left in between. Looked up from germline, CDR1 is PRHDT and CDR2 is FYEKMQ (reference sequence).

This clone was counted between two and nine times. V usage is TRBV4-3 and J usage is TRBJ2-7, with 11 bases that match TRBD1. Germline V CDR1 and CDR2: LGHNA, YSLEER. The CDR3 sequence is 15 residues long. V lost 4 bases and J lost 2; bases outside the gene matches: 4. The CDR3 spells CASSRKGQGAYEQYF. CDR3 in DNA: TGCGCCAGCAGCCGAAAGGGACAGGGGGCCTACGAGCAGTACTTC.

This chain links TRBV18 with TRBJ2-7; 12 nucleotides line up with TRBD2. The CDR3 spans 15 residues. V shed 4 bases, J shed 5 bases, and the junction held 6 bases outside the gene matches. The germline V gene encodes CDR1 KGHSH and CDR2 LQKENI. CDR3 sequence reads: CASSRVTSGGDEQYF. The CDR3, as DNA: TGTGCCAGCTCACGAGTGACTAGCGGGGGAGACGAGCAGTACTTC. Supplemented by reference TRBV18 and TRBJ2-7, the full variable domain reads NAGVMQNPRHLVRRRGQEARLRCSPMKGHSHVYWYRQLPEEGLKFMVYLQKENIIDESGMPKERFSAEFPKEGPSILRIQQVVRGDSAAYFCASSRVTSGGDEQYFGPGTRLTVT.

The genes are TRBV19 and TRBJ2-5; D gene unclear. The CDR3 is 14 amino acids. Germline V CDR1 and CDR2: LNHDA, SQIVND (reference sequence). V gave up 5 bases and J gave up 4 bases, with 14 bases separating them. The CDR3 sequence: CASSQSGFRETQYF. In DNA, the CDR3 is TGTGCCAGTAGTCAATCCGGGTTCCGAGAGACCCAGTACTTC.

This clone was recorded only once. The chain carries TRBV25-1 and TRBJ1-2; 9 bases map to TRBD1. Germline values: CDR1 MGHDK, CDR2 SYGVNS. CDR3 length: 13 residues. V was clipped by 6 bases and J by 1 base; unmatched bases: 0. The CDR3 reads CASRTGGNYGYTF. In DNA, the CDR3 is TGTGCCAGCAGGACAGGGGGTAACTATGGCTACACCTTC.

The rearrangement links TRBV19 to TRBJ2-1; 10 positions match TRBD2. The CDR3 extends over 18 amino acids. V lost 2 bases and J lost 7; bases outside the gene matches: 14. The germline CDR1 and CDR2 sequences are LNHDA and SQIVND (reference sequence). For the CDR3, the DNA is TGTGCCAGTAGTATATCTTTTTTCTTAACTAGCGGGAAAAATGAGCAGTTCTTC. Residues: CASSISFFLTSGKNEQFF.

This chain connects TRBV5-6 to TRBJ2-6; 12 bases are shared with TRBD1. V was pared by 4 bases and J by 2 bases, with 7 bases of the junction left unmatched. CDR1 SGHDT and CDR2 YYEEEE come from the germline V gene. The CDR3 runs 18 residues. The CDR3 is CASSRRDRGLAGANVLTF. The CDR3 DNA is TGTGCCAGCAGCCGCCGGGACAGGGGGCTTGCTGGGGCCAACGTCCTGACTTTC.

This clone came up once. The chain uses TRBV18 and TRBJ2-1, with TRBD2 matching over 7 bases. This CDR3 contains 13 residues. From germline, CDR1 is KGHSH and CDR2 LQKENI. V trimming: 4 bases; J trimming: 5 bases; junction bases outside the gene matches: 2. The CDR3 here is CASSLGLNNEQFF. The CDR3 region has the DNA TGTGCCAGCTCACTGGGACTAAACAATGAGCAGTTCTTC.